The sequence of this TCR beta chain was determined in a study of CD8 T cells in ankylosing spondylitis. General study points: In ankylosing spondylitis blood, a motif of about eight highly homologous TCR beta variants appeared characteristic.

This clonotype was found many times. Its specificity is unknown. V lost 7 bases, J lost 8 bases, and 14 bases lay in between. Germline loops: CDR1 DFQATT, CDR2 SNEGSKA (reference sequence). There are 11 residues in the CDR3. Using its own MiXCR run on the 5' RACE reads, TCRdb lists one record per CDR3 protein. Found here are around 490,000 distinct CDR3 sequences, approximately 5% of them singletons; the top ten hold roughly 3.2%. This sequence joins TRBV20-1 and TRBJ1-2; the D gene is possibly TRBD1 (5 bases). Sequenced input: blood, either unsorted or a sorted T cell fraction (not recorded which). The origin of this receptor is a male donor with ankylosing spondylitis. This chain's CDR3 is CSVTARDGYTF. The DNA for the CDR3 is TGCAGTGTTACGGCCAGGGACGGCTACACCTTC.